The following is a TCR beta chain sequence with its context. Its antigen remains unknown. The CDR3 is 14 residues long. Germline CDR1 LNHDA, CDR2 SQIVND (reference sequence). V lost 4 bases, J lost 8 bases, and 17 bases lay in between. The data derive from a study of a mutant IDH1 vaccine in newly diagnosed glioma. Study details: Vaccines began 4-6 weeks after radiotherapy alone, or with temozolomide cycles. Most patients had radiochemotherapy with temozolomide before enrollment; others had one alone. Study-wide results and limits: Pseudoprogression apparently lacked any relation to changes in top peripheral T cell clonotypes.

Stated time point: week 11, during vaccination. The investigators gave 300 ug of mutant IDH1 20-mer peptide in each vaccine dose, together with topical imiquimod. Clones were sequenced by immunoSEQ multiplex PCR, and TCRdb holds only the in-frame ones, with some missing. The sample has more than 50,000 clones, 89% seen once; the top ten hold under 2%. The origin of this receptor is a man aged 40-49 years with glioma. The chain joins TRBV19 to TRBJ1-1; possible D gene TRBD1, 5 bases. The input for sequencing was PBMCs, taken from a glioma patient whose treatment included an IDH1 peptide vaccine. The chain's CDR3 is CASSTGGAAGEAFF. The CDR3 region has the DNA TGTGCCAGTAGTACGGGAGGGGCCGCGGGGGAAGCTTTCTTT.